The 18 T cell receptor beta chains below all came from one sample that was sequenced in a study of T cell responses to AZD1222 COVID-19 vaccine. Profiling relied on immunoSEQ multiplex PCR, and the TCRdb table lists in-frame clones only, not all of them. The sample yields about 180,000 clones, over 85% seen once. The sequencing here drew on peripheral blood, taken 28 days after the second dose of the MenACWY control vaccine. These receptors were obtained from an adult who received the MenACWY meningococcal vaccine as a control.

The chain links TRBV7-9 to TRBJ1-6; a possible D gene is TRBD1 (5 bases). The CDR3 is made up of 13 amino acids. V shed 5 bases and J shed 13 bases, with 15 bases lying between them. CDR1 and CDR2 from the germline V gene are SEHNR and FQNEAQ (reference sequence). The DNA for the CDR3 is TGTGCCAGCAGCATTGTAGGGGTGACGCCCCTCCACTTT. Its translation: CASSIVGVTPLHF. The full variable domain, its missing parts supplied by reference TRBV7-9 and TRBJ1-6, is DTGVSQNPRHKITKRGQNVTFRCDPISEHNRLYWYRQTLGQGPEFLTYFQNEAQLEKSRLLSDRFSAERPKGSFSTLEIQRTEQGDSAMYLCASSIVGVTPLHFGNGTRLTVT.

V and J are TRBV12-3 or TRBV12-4 and TRBJ1-2; the D gene is possibly TRBD1 (5 bases). The V and J ends lost 7 bases and 5 bases respectively, with 14 bases between them. The length of the CDR3 is 13 residues. CDR3 in amino acids: CASTFGQGYGYTF. In nucleotides, the CDR3 is TGTGCCAGCACATTTGGGCAGGGTTATGGCTACACCTTC.

The chain recombines TRBV9 with TRBJ1-6; D ambiguous. The length of the CDR3 is 13 residues. Germline lookup yields CDR1 SGDLS and CDR2 YYNGEE. Trimming took 0 bases from V and 9 from J, leaving 7 bases between them. The CDR3 is CASSVEGLSPLHF. The CDR3 DNA follows: TGTGCCAGCAGCGTAGAGGGCCTTTCACCCCTCCACTTT.

CDR3: CASSPPGNQPQHF. DNA of the CDR3: TGTGCCAGCAGCCCCCCCGGTAACCAGCCCCAGCATTTT. The chain recombines TRBV21-1 with TRBJ1-5. TRBV21-1 is a pseudogene locus. CDR3 length equals 13 residues.

The CDR3 nucleotides are TGTGCCAGTAGTATCGGACAGGTTTTCCAAGAGACCCAGTACTTC. Its protein product is CASSIGQVFQETQYF. The gene calls are TRBV19 and TRBJ2-5, with 7 bases that match TRBD1. In germline, CDR1 is LNHDA, CDR2 SQIVND (reference sequence). Unmatched junction bases numbered 5, after V lost 3 bases and J lost 1 base. This CDR3 is built from 15 residues.

The CDR3 nucleotides are TGTGCCACCCGGGACAGACAAGAGACCCAGTACTTC. Its translation is CATRDRQETQYF. The chain recombines TRBV27 with TRBJ2-5; 7 positions agree with TRBD1. Germline V CDR1 and CDR2: MNHEY, SMNVEV (reference sequence). V gave up 10 bases and J gave up 2 bases; unmatched junction bases: 4. This CDR3 contains 12 residues.

The chain couples TRBV30 to TRBJ2-7; D gene unclear. CDR1 is GTSNPN, CDR2 SVGIG, per germline (reference sequence). Trimming removed 1 base from V and 2 bases from J, with 9 bases in between. The CDR3 contains 13 residues. The CDR3, as DNA: TGTGCCTGGAGTGAGAGGCCGGCCTACGAGCAGTACTTC. Protein: CAWSERPAYEQYF.

CDR3 amino acids: CASSLTIQSRGYTF. For the CDR3, the DNA is TGCGCCAGCAGCTTAACCATCCAATCCCGCGGCTACACCTTC. The rearrangement joins TRBV5-1 to TRBJ1-2; D is unresolved. V lost 2 bases to trimming and J lost 8 bases, with 16 bases between them. CDR3 length equals 14 residues. The germline V gene encodes CDR1 SGHRS and CDR2 YFSETQ.

The chain is built from TRBV7-6 and TRBJ1-1, with TRBD1 as a possible D gene (5 bases). Per germline, CDR1 SGHVS and CDR2 FNYEAQ. This CDR3 has 18 residues. V was cut by 5 bases and J by 0 bases, with 22 bases left in between. In DNA, the CDR3 is TGTGCCAGCAGCCGACCCATCCGGGGCAGCGGAATGAACACTGAAGCTTTCTTT. Protein sequence: CASSRPIRGSGMNTEAFF.

The chain combines TRBV2 with TRBJ2-5, with D hard to call. There are 11 residues in the CDR3. Trimming left V 6 bases short and J 1 base short, with 3 bases between. Germline values: CDR1 SNHLY, CDR2 FYNNEI. CDR3 bases: TGTGCCAGCAGGATCCAAGAGACCCAGTACTTC. This sequence encodes CASRIQETQYF.

This clone was detected only once. The J gene is TRBJ1-4, the V gene TRBV18; weak D call: TRBD1 (6 bases). Per the germline V gene, CDR1 is KGHSH and CDR2 is LQKENI. V shed 2 bases and J shed 0 bases, with 7 bases lying between them. The CDR3 runs to 15 residues. CDR3 residues: CASSPGQTTNEKLFF. The CDR3 nucleotides read TGTGCCAGCTCACCAGGACAGACAACTAATGAAAAACTGTTTTTT.

V and J are TRBV3-1 (or the pseudogene TRBV3-2) and TRBJ2-2; D unresolved. Per germline, CDR1 LGHDT and CDR2 YNNKEL (reference sequence). V lost 4 bases and J 1 base, leaving 10 bases between the germline ends. This CDR3 has 15 amino acids. This CDR3 is CASSLTGVNTGELFF. As DNA, the CDR3 is TGTGCCAGCAGCCTAACTGGGGTGAACACCGGGGAGCTGTTTTTT.

V gene TRBV18 combines with J gene TRBJ1-6, with D unclear. Germline V gene data show CDR1 as KGHSH and CDR2 as LQKENI. V lost 3 bases and J 10 bases, leaving 13 bases between the germline ends. This CDR3 contains 14 residues. The CDR3, as DNA: TGTGCCAGCTCACCCCTGGATACTAGGTCACCCCTCCACTTT. Translating it yields CASSPLDTRSPLHF.

The genes are TRBV30 and TRBJ1-5; tentatively, D is TRBD1 (6 bases). V dropped 0 bases and J dropped 4 bases, with 28 bases sitting between them. Germline V CDR1 and CDR2: GTSNPN, SVGIG (reference sequence). There are 20 residues in the CDR3. The CDR3 nucleotides read TGTGCCTGGAGTGTAAAGTGGGACATCTCAAAAGGGGGGCTAAATCAGCCCCAGCATTTT. Protein product: CAWSVKWDISKGGLNQPQHF.

This chain connects TRBV5-6 to TRBJ2-5; D gene uncertain. CDR3 length: 15 amino acids. Trimming stripped 0 bases from V and 0 bases from J, with 9 bases between. Germline lookup yields CDR1 SGHDT and CDR2 YYEEEE. The CDR3 bases are TGTGCCAGCAGCTTGGTTGCGGAGTACCAAGAGACCCAGTACTTC. It specifies CASSLVAEYQETQYF.

V gene TRBV6-2 or TRBV6-3 combines with J gene TRBJ1-1; D possibly corresponds to TRBD1 (5 bases). Germline CDR1 MNHEY, CDR2 SVGEGT. V lost 4 bases to trimming and J lost 4 bases, with 16 bases between them. The CDR3 runs to 15 residues. The CDR3 nucleotides are TGTGCCAGCAGTTTCCGGCAGGGAGAAAGCACTGAAGCTTTCTTT. Protein product: CASSFRQGESTEAFF.

J is TRBJ2-7 and V is TRBV19; no clear D. The CDR3 spans 12 residues. Germline lookup yields CDR1 LNHDA and CDR2 SQIVND (reference sequence). Trimming left V 5 bases short and J 5 bases short, with 10 bases between. CDR3 DNA: TGTGCCAGTAGTGGTAGCAGCGACGAGCAGTACTTC. This gives the protein CASSGSSDEQYF.

Note on this clone: The same CDR3 can be traced to other DNA sequences in this sample. The chain has TRBV3-1 (or the pseudogene TRBV3-2) and TRBJ1-1, with a possible D match to TRBD1 (6 bases). This CDR3 region has 14 residues. Trimming left V 1 base short and J 1 base short, with 7 bases between. Germline values: CDR1 LGHDT, CDR2 YNNKEL (reference sequence). CDR3 in amino acids: CASSQVGGNTEAFF. CDR3 nucleotide sequence: TGTGCCAGCAGCCAAGTAGGGGGGAACACTGAAGCTTTCTTT.